This TCR beta chain is from a study of cytomegalovirus exposure and HLA in healthy donors. Study as a whole: The same platform used for the 600 to 750 first-cohort repertoires was also used for the roughly 130 validation repertoires, as a later analysis reported. Points from the study as a whole: Reports credit the classifier with highly specific, highly sensitive diagnosis of cytomegalovirus status. It was approximately 160 TCR beta chains that were listed as cytomegalovirus-associated.

V dropped 9 bases and J dropped 3 bases, with 11 bases sitting between them. There are 13 residues in the CDR3. The germline V gene has CDR1 SGHTA and CDR2 FQGTGA. Sequenced by immunoSEQ multiplex PCR; TCRdb stores in-frame clones only, minus some. The top ten clones hold approximately 2.9% of a sample with 170,000 or so clones, about four fifths of them seen once. Worth noting for this clone: Its antigen is still unknown.

This TCR was sampled from a woman younger than 35 in good health and CMV-seropositive. The chain employs TRBV7-3 and TRBJ2-2; no clear D. Input material: PBMCs. The CDR3 DNA follows: TGTGCCAGTGCGGTCCGTGACACCGGGGAGCTGTTTTTT. It specifies CASAVRDTGELFF. The complete variable domain, with remaining parts taken from reference TRBV7-3 and TRBJ2-2, reads GAGVSQTPSNKVTEKGKYVELRCDPISGHTALYWYRQSLGQGPEFLIYFQGTGAADDSGLPNDRFFAVRPEGSVSTLKIQRTERGDSAVYLCASAVRDTGELFFGEGSRLTVL.